This TCR beta chain was recovered during a study of T cell responses to AZD1222 COVID-19 vaccine. TCRdb keeps only in-frame clones here, not all; method: immunoSEQ multiplex PCR. The data contain some 200,000 clones, roughly 92% of them singletons. The CDR3 spans 12 residues. The ends were cut back, 6 bases at V and 4 bases at J, with 7 bases in the middle. Germline V gene data show CDR1 as SGHVS and CDR2 as FQNEAQ. The genes are TRBV7-8 and TRBJ1-5; a weak D match, TRBD1 (6 bases). The source of this sequence is an adult who received the AZD1222 COVID-19 vaccine. This material consisted of peripheral blood, taken 28 days after the second AZD1222 dose. This chain's CDR3 is CASRTGNQPQHF. The CDR3 bases are TGTGCCAGCAGAACAGGGAATCAGCCCCAGCATTTT.